These 9 T cell receptor beta chains originate from one sample sequenced in a study of naive and memory T cell subsets. Study-wide results and limits: Especially in CD8 cells, naive repertoires contained a few larger clonotypes, possibly CD45RA-re-expressing memory cells.

An equimolar mix of two oligonucleotides served as the beta constant-region primer for TRBC1 and TRBC2. The ligated cDNA underwent four PCR rounds using SP2 and nested alpha and beta constant-region primers. TCRdb passed the UMI-ligation and nested PCR reads through MiXCR, listing each CDR3 protein once. The table includes fewer than 150,000 distinct CDR3 sequences, approximately 21% detected once. No antigen has been assigned to these receptors. Sequenced sample: naive CD8+ T cells from blood. These receptors all come from a human donor in good health.

This clonotype was seen a handful of times. DNA for the CDR3: TGCAGCGTATACCCGGGATTATACAATGAGCAGTTCTTC. Its protein product is CSVYPGLYNEQFF. The chain links TRBV29-1 to TRBJ2-1; weak D call: TRBD2 (5 bases). V was trimmed by 6 bases and J by 4 bases, leaving 13 bases between them. The CDR3 runs to 13 residues. Germline values: CDR1 SQVTM, CDR2 ANQGSEA.

This clonotype was counted a few times. The rearrangement uses TRBV24-1 and TRBJ2-5; 7 nucleotides match TRBD1. The junction had 11 bases not matched to a gene; V was cut back by 5 bases and J by 3 bases. The length of the CDR3 is 16 residues. From germline, CDR1 is KGHDR and CDR2 SFDVKD. In DNA form, the CDR3 reads TGTGCCACCAGTGGCCCCCGGGACAGTCATAAAGAGACCCAGTACTTC. It yields the protein CATSGPRDSHKETQYF.

This clonotype appeared a few times. The rearrangement joins TRBV12-3 or TRBV12-4 to TRBJ2-1; weak D call: TRBD1 (5 bases). This CDR3 has 14 residues. V was trimmed by 6 bases and J by 4 bases, leaving 13 bases between them. The DNA of the CDR3 is TGTGCCAGCAGCCAAGGGGTTGTGTACAATGAGCAGTTCTTC. This codes for CASSQGVVYNEQFF.

The J gene is TRBJ1-5, the V gene TRBV28; 8 bases align to TRBD1. The germline V gene encodes CDR1 MDHEN and CDR2 SYDVKM. The V and J ends lost 5 bases and 1 base, in that order; junction bases with no gene match: 4. There are 15 residues in the CDR3. In DNA form, the CDR3 reads TGTGCCAGCAGTCAGGACAGGGAGAGCAATCAGCCCCAGCATTTT. Translating it yields CASSQDRESNQPQHF.

This chain joins TRBV12-3 or TRBV12-4 and TRBJ2-5, with D possibly matching TRBD1 (5 bases). CDR3 length equals 15 residues. Trimming shortened V by 3 bases and J by 1 base, and 12 bases separated the two germline ends. The CDR3, as DNA: TGTGCCAGCAGTTTTGTTCAGGGAATCCAAGAGACCCAGTACTTC. Its translation: CASSFVQGIQETQYF.

The chain recombines TRBV6-6 with TRBJ2-2; D might be TRBD1 (5 bases). Germline CDR1 reads MNHNY; CDR2 reads SVGAGI (reference sequence). V lost 4 bases to trimming and J lost 3 bases, with 9 bases between them. This CDR3 has 14 residues. DNA of the CDR3: TGTGCCAGCAGTTTAAAAGGGGACACCGGGGAGCTGTTTTTT. This encodes CASSLKGDTGELFF.

The chain couples TRBV4-1 to TRBJ2-7; D uncertain. The CDR3 totals 15 residues. Germline V CDR1 and CDR2: MGHRA, YSYEKL. Between the trimmed V and J ends, which lost 0 bases and 2 bases, there was a span of 11 bases. CDR3 sequence reads: CASSQDFGRTYEQYF. The CDR3 nucleotides are TGCGCCAGCAGCCAAGATTTTGGACGCACCTACGAGCAGTACTTC.

Only a few counts were recorded for this clonotype. This sequence joins TRBV5-1 and TRBJ2-7; the D gene is possibly TRBD1 (5 bases). The CDR3 runs 12 residues. V was clipped by 4 bases and J by 5 bases, with 10 bases between them. The germline CDR1 and CDR2 sequences are SGHRS and YFSETQ. For the CDR3, the DNA is TGCGCCAGCAGCCTGAACAGGAACGAGCAGTACTTC. Translation: CASSLNRNEQYF.

The sample holds a few counts of this clonotype. Written as DNA, the CDR3 is TGCGCCAGCAGCCGTTTGACCGGGGGGGACACTGAAGCTTTCTTT. It codes for CASSRLTGGDTEAFF. V gene TRBV4-3 combines with J gene TRBJ1-1; weak D call: TRBD1 (5 bases). The V gene lost 4 bases and the J gene lost 3 bases, with 15 bases spanning the gap. Germline loops: CDR1 LGHNA, CDR2 YSLEER. The CDR3 is made up of 15 amino acids.